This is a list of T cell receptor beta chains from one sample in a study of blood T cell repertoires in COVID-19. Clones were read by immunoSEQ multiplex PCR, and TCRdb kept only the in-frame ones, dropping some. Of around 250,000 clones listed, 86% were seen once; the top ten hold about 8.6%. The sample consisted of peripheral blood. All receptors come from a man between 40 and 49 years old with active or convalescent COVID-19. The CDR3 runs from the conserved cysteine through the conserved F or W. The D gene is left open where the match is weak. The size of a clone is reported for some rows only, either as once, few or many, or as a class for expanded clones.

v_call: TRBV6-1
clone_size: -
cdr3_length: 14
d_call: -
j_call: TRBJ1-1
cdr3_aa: CASSERYPAREAFF
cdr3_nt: TGTGCCAGCAGTGAGCGCTACCCTGCCCGTGAAGCTTTCTTT

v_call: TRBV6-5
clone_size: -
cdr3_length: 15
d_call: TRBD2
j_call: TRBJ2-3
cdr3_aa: CASSQYRAGVDTQYF
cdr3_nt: TGTGCCAGCAGCCAATATCGGGCGGGAGTTGATACGCAGTATTTT

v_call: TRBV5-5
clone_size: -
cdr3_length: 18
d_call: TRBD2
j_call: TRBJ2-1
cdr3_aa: CASSFRPGTSGRPSEQFF
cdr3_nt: TGTGCCAGCAGCTTTAGACCCGGGACTAGCGGGAGGCCCAGTGAGCAGTTCTTC

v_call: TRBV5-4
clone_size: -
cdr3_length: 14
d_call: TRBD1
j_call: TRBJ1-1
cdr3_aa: CASSSRDRNTEAFF
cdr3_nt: TGTGCCAGCAGCTCGAGGGACAGGAACACTGAAGCTTTCTTT

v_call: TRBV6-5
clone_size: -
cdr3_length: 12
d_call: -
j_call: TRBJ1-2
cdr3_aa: CASSTYGYGYTF
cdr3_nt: TGTGCCAGCAGTACGTACGGCTATGGCTACACCTTC

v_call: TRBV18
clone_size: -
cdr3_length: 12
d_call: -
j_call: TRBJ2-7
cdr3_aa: CASSPSSYEQYF
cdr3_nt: TGTGCCAGCTCACCCTCCTCCTACGAGCAGTACTTC

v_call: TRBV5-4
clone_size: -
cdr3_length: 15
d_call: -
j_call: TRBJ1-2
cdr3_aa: CASSLGYSTNYGYTF
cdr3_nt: TGTGCCAGCAGCTTGGGGTACTCCACTAACTATGGCTACACCTTC

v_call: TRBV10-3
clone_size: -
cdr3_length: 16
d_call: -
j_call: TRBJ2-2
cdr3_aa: CAISDWDLRDTGELFF
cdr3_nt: TGTGCCATCAGTGACTGGGACTTAAGGGACACCGGGGAGCTGTTTTTT

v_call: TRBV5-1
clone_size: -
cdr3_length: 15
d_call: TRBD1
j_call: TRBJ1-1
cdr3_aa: CASSLRTGGNTEAFF
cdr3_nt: TGCGCCAGCAGCTTGCGGACAGGGGGGAACACTGAAGCTTTCTTT

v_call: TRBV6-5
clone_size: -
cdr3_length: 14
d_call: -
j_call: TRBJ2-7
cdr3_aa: CASSDSANSYEQYF
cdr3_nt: TGTGCCAGCAGTGACTCGGCCAACTCCTACGAGCAGTACTTC

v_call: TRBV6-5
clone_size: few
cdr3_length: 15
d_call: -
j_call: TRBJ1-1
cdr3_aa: CASSRTASAGTEAFF
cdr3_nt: TGTGCCAGCAGTCGCACCGCTTCGGCAGGAACTGAAGCTTTCTTT

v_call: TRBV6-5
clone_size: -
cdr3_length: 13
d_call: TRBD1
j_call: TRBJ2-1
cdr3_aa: CASGTEAYNEQFF
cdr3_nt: TGTGCCTCCGGGACAGAAGCCTACAATGAGCAGTTCTTC

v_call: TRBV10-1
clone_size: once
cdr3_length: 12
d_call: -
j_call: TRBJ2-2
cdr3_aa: CASSPNTGELFF
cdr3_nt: TGCGCCAGCAGCCCAAACACCGGGGAGCTGTTTTTT

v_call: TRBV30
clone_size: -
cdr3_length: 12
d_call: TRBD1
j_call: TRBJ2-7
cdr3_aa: CAWETGSYEQYF
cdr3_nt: TGTGCCTGGGAGACAGGGTCCTACGAGCAGTACTTC

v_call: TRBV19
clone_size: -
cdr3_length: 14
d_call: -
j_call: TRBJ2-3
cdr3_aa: CASSLLTSTDTQYF
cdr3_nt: TGTGCCAGTAGTTTACTGACTAGCACAGATACGCAGTATTTT

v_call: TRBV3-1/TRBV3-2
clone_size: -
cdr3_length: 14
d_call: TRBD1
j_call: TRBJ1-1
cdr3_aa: CASSFGTGNTEAFF
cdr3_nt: TGTGCCAGCAGCTTCGGGACAGGGAACACTGAAGCTTTCTTT

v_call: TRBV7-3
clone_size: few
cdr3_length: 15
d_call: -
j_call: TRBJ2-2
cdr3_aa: CASSLDSTNTGELFF
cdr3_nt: TGTGCCAGCAGCTTAGACAGTACGAACACCGGGGAGCTGTTTTTT

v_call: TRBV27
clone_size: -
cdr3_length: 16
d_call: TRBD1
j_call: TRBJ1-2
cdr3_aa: CASGSSGDRMGYGYTF
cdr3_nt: TGTGCCAGCGGATCTTCGGGGGACAGGATGGGATATGGCTACACCTTC

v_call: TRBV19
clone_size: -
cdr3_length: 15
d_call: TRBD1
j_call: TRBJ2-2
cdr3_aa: CASRRTGKNTGELFF
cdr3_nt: TGTGCCAGTAGGAGGACAGGGAAAAACACCGGGGAGCTGTTTTTT

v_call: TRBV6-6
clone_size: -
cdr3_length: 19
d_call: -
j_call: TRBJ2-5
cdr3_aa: CASSPRGKTFNLLWGTQYF
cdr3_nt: TGTGCCAGCAGTCCGCGGGGAAAGACGTTTAATCTGCTTTGGGGGACCCAGTACTTC

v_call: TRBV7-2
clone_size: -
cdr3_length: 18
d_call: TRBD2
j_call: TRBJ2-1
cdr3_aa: CASSLDPRSRDYYNEQFF
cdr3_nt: TGTGCCAGCAGCTTAGATCCGCGATCCCGGGACTACTACAATGAGCAGTTCTTC

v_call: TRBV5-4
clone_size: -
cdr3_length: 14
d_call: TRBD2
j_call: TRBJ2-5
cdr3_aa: CASSPGTSAETQYF
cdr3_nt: TGTGCCAGCAGCCCCGGGACTAGTGCAGAGACCCAGTACTTC

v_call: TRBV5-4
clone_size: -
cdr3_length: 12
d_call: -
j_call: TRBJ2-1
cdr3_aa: CASSLTRNEQFF
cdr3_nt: TGTGCCAGCAGCTTGACCAGAAATGAGCAGTTCTTC

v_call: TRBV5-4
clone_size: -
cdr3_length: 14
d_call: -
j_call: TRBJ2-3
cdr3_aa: CASSLAASSGTQYF
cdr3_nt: TGTGCCAGCAGCTTGGCAGCGTCGTCTGGTACGCAGTATTTT

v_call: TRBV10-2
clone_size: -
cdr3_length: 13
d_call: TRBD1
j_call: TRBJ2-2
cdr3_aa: CALNRGQSGELFF
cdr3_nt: TGCGCCCTAAACAGGGGGCAAAGCGGGGAGCTGTTTTTT

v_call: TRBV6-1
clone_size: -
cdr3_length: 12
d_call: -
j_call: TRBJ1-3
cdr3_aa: CASSERGNTIYF
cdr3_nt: TGTGCCAGCAGTGAACGGGGAAACACCATATATTTT

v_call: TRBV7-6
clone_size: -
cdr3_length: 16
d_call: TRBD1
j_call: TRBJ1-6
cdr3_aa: CASSLTGTGENSPLHF
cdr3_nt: TGTGCCAGCAGCTTAACAGGGACAGGGGAAAATTCACCCCTCCACTTT

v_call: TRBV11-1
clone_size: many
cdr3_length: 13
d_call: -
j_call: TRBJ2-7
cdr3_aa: CASSYGTSYEQYF
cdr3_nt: TGTGCCAGCAGCTACGGGACATCGTACGAGCAGTACTTC

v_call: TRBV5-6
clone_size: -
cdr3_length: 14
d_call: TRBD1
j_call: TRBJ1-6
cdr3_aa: CASSLGQGNSPLHF
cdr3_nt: TGTGCCAGCAGCTTAGGACAGGGCAATTCACCCCTCCACTTT

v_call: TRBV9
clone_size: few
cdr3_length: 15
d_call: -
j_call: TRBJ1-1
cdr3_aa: CASSVVTGLSTEAFF
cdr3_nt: TGTGCCAGCAGCGTAGTTACAGGTCTTAGCACTGAAGCTTTCTTT

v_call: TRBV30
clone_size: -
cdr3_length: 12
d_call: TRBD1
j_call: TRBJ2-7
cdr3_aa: CAWGTGMHEQYF
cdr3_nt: TGTGCCTGGGGGACAGGGATGCACGAGCAGTACTTC

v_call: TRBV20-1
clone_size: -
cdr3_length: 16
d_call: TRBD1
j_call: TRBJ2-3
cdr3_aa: CSASRPGTGSTDTQYF
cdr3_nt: TGCAGTGCTAGTCGTCCCGGGACAGGGAGCACAGATACGCAGTATTTT

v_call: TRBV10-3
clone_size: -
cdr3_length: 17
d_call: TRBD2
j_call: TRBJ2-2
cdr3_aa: CAISPTSGGAETGELFF
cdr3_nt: TGTGCCATCAGTCCCACTAGCGGGGGGGCCGAAACCGGGGAGCTGTTTTTT

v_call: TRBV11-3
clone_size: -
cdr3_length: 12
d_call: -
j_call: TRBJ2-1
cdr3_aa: CASRGHYNEQFF
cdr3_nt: TGTGCCAGCAGGGGGCACTACAATGAGCAGTTCTTC

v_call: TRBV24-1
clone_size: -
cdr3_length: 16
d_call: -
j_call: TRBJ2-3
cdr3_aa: CATSVSTGAGTDTQYF
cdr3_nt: TGTGCCACCAGTGTTTCGACAGGTGCCGGAACAGATACGCAGTATTTT

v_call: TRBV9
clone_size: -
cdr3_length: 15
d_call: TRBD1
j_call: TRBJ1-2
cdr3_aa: CASSVSGTENYGYTF
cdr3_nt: TGTGCCAGCAGCGTATCCGGGACAGAAAACTATGGCTACACCTTC